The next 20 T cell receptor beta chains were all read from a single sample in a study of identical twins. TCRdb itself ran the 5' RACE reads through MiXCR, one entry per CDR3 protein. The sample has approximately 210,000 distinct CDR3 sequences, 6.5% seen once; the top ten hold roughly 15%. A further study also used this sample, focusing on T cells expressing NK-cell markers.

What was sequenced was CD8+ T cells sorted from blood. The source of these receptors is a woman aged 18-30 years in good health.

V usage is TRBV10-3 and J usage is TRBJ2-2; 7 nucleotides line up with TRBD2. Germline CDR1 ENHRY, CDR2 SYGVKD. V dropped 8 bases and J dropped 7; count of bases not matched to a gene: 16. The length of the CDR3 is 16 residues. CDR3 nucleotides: TGTGCCATCGGCGGCCTAGCGGCCGCCTCGGGCGGGGAGCTGTTTTTT. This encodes CAIGGLAAASGGELFF.

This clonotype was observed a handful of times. The CDR3 DNA reads TGTGCCAGCAGCTTAGAGCAGGCAGATACGCAGTATTTT. It is translated as CASSLEQADTQYF. This chain joins TRBV7-6 and TRBJ2-3; no definite D call. V was clipped by 1 base and J by 4 bases, with 6 bases between them. The CDR3 is 13 amino acids. Germline CDR1 reads SGHVS; CDR2 reads FNYEAQ.

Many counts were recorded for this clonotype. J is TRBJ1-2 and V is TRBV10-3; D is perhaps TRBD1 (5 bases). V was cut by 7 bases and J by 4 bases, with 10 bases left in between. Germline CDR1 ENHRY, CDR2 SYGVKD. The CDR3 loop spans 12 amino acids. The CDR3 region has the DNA TGTGCCATCATCGGGACCTCCTATGGCTACACCTTC. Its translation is CAIIGTSYGYTF.

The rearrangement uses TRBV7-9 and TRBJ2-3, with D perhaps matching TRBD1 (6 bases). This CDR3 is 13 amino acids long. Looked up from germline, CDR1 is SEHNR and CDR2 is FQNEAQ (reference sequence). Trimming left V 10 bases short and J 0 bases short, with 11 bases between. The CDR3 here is CATGQSSTDTQYF. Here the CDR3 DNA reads TGTGCCACCGGACAGTCTAGCACAGATACGCAGTATTTT. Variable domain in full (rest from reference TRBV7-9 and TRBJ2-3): DTGVSQNPRHKITKRGQNVTFRCDPISEHNRLYWYRQTLGQGPEFLTYFQNEAQLEKSRLLSDRFSAERPKGSFSTLEIQRTEQGDSAMYLCATGQSSTDTQYFGPGTRLTVL.

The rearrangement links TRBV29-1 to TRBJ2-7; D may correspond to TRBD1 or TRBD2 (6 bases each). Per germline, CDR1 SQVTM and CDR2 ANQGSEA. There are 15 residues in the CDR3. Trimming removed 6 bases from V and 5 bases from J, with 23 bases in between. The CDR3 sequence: CSVREGWGAGHEQYF. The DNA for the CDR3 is TGCAGCGTGAGGGAAGGGTGGGGGGCAGGCCACGAGCAGTACTTC.

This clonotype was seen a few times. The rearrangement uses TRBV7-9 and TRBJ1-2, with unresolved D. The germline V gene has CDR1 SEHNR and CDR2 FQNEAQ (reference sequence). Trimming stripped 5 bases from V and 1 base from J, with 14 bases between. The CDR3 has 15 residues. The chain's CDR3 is CASSRGREVNYGYTF. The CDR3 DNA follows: TGTGCCAGCAGCCGCGGAAGGGAAGTTAACTATGGCTACACCTTC.

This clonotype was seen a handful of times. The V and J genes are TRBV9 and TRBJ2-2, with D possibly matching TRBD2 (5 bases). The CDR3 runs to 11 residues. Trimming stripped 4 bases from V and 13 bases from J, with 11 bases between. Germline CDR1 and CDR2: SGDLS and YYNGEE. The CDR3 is CASSPGNALFF. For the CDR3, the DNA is TGTGCCAGCAGCCCCGGGAATGCGCTGTTTTTT.

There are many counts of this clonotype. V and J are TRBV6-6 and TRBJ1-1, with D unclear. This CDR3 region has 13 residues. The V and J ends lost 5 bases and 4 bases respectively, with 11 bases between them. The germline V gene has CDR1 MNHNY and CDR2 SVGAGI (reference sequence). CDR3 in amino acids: CASSTSYGTEAFF. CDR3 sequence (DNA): TGTGCCAGCAGTACCTCCTATGGCACTGAAGCTTTCTTT.

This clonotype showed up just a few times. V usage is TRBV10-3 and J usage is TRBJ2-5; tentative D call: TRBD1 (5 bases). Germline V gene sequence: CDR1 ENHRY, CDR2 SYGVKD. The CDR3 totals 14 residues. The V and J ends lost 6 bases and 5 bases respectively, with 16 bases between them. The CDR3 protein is CAIRDTPQGETQYF. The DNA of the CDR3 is TGTGCCATCAGGGACACCCCCCAGGGTGAGACCCAGTACTTC.

The CDR3 region has the DNA TGTGCCAGCAGTTTACGTGAGGACACTGAAGCTTTCTTT. Amino acid sequence: CASSLREDTEAFF. V gene TRBV6-5 combines with J gene TRBJ1-1, with no clear D. The CDR3 extends over 13 amino acids. V lost 4 bases and J 3 bases, leaving 9 bases between the germline ends. CDR1 and CDR2 (germline): MNHEY, SVGAGI.

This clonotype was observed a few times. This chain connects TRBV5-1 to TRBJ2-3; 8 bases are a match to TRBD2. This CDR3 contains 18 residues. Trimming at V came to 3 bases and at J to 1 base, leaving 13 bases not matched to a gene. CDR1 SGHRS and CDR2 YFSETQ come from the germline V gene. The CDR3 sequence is CASSSKTGTRGGTDTQYF. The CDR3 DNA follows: TGCGCCAGCAGCTCAAAAACCGGGACTAGGGGCGGCACAGATACGCAGTATTTT. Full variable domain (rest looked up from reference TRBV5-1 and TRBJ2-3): KAGVTQTPRYLIKTRGQQVTLSCSPISGHRSVSWYQQTPGQGLQFLFEYFSETQRNKGNFPGRFSGRQFSNSRSEMNVSTLELGDSALYLCASSSKTGTRGGTDTQYFGPGTRLTVL.

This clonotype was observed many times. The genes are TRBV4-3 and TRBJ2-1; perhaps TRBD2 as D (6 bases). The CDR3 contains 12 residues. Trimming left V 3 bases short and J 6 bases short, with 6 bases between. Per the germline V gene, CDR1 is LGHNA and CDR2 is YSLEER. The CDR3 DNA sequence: TGCGCCAGCAGCCAGGGAGGCAATGAGCAGTTCTTC. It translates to CASSQGGNEQFF.

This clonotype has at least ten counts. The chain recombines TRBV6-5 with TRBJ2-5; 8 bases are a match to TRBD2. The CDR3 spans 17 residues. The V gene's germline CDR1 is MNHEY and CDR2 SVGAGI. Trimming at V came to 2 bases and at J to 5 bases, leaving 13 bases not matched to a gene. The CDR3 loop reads CASSYPSGGGSGETQYF. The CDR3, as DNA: TGTGCCAGCAGTTACCCCAGCGGGGGCGGGAGTGGCGAGACCCAGTACTTC.

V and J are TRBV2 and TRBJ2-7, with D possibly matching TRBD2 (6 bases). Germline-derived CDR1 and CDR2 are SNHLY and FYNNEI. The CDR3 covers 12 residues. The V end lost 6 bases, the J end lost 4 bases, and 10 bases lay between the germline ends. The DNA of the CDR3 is TGTGCCAGCAGCGGGAGTAGGTACGAGCAGTACTTC. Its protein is CASSGSRYEQYF.

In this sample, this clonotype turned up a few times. This CDR3 is CASVVGTEAFF. The CDR3 bases are TGTGCCAGCGTCGTCGGTACTGAAGCTTTCTTT. The J gene is TRBJ1-1, the V gene TRBV7-9; D uncertain. The germline V and J ends were trimmed by 8 bases and 5 bases, with 9 bases remaining between them. The CDR3 loop spans 11 amino acids. The germline CDR1 and CDR2 sequences are SEHNR and FQNEAQ (reference sequence).

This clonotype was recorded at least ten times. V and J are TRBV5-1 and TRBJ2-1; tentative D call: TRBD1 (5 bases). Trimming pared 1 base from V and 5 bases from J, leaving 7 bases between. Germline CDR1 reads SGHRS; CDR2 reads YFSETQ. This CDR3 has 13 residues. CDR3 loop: CASSLQGNNEQFF. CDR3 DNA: TGCGCCAGCAGCTTGCAGGGCAACAATGAGCAGTTCTTC.

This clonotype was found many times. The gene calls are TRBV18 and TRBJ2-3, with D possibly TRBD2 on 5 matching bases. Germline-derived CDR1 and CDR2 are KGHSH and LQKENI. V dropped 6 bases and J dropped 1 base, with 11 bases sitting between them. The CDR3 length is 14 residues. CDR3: CASSEGGGTDTQYF. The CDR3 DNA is TGTGCCAGCTCGGAAGGAGGCGGCACAGATACGCAGTATTTT.

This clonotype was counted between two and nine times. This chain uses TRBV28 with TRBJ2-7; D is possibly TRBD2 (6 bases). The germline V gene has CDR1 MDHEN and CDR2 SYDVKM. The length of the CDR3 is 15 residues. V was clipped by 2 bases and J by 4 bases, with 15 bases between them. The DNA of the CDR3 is TGTGCCAGCAGTTTAACTCCGCGGGGAAAATACGAGCAGTACTTC. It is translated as CASSLTPRGKYEQYF.

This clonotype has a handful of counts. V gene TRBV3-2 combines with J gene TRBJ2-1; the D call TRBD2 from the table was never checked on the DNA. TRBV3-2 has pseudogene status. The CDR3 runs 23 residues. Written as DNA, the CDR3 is TGTGCCAGCAGCCAAGATAGGCCCTGGACTAGCGGGCCTTTTAGAAACTCCTACAATGAGCAGTTCTTC. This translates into CASSQDRPWTSGPFRNSYNEQFF.

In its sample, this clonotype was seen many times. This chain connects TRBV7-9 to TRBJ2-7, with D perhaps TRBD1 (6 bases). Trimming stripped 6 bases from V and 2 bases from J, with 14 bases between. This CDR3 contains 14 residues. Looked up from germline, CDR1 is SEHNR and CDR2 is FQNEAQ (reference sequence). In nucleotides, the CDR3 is TGTGCCAGCAGACGTGGACAGACTCCCTACGAGCAGTACTTC. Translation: CASRRGQTPYEQYF.